This T cell receptor (beta chain) was captured in a study of identical twins (dated by TCRdb to 2015 to 2016). In the study overall: The study deep-sequenced TCR alpha and beta repertoires from monozygotic twins, unrelated adults of various ages and cord blood to test whether fetal clonotypes persist. Replicate twin experiments were performed at different times using different library preparation protocols to rule out contamination.

Comments on this clonotype: This clone's antigen is unknown. Base qualities are not recorded, but no much larger clone differs from it by a single base.

The library came from 5' RACE. Sequencing used an Illumina HiSeq 2000. Template switching introduced a universal primer binding site; the final cDNA contained a unique molecular identifier, enabling accurate counting of TCR cDNA molecules. Specific primers in the conserved constant-segment region were used to synthesize first-strand cDNA for the TCR alpha and beta chains. To control for contamination, each cDNA library was double barcoded with a SMART-Mk sample barcode plus Illumina barcodes. Two successive PCR steps introduced TruSeq adapter sequences along with Illumina sample barcodes. TCR alpha and beta cDNA libraries were sequenced on the Illumina HiSeq platform with custom primers. On the study's bioinformatics: MiGEC was used to process raw reads and extract unique molecular identifiers, and MiXCR was used to find CDR3 positions. Recombination models were inferred per individual with the repgenHMM and IGoR tools using an EM algorithm. The tcR package in R was used for shared clonotype analysis, with sharing normalized by the product of cloneset sizes. To study raw recombination free of thymic and clonal selection effects, out-of-frame nonproductive sequences were analyzed. Using fastp trimming at Q25 and MiXCR clonotype assembly, TCRdb reanalyzed the public sequencing data and kept in-frame beta chains. Entries that share a CDR3 protein sequence are merged under the most common genes and DNA. For this entry, the V and J calls and clone size follow TCRdb and not the study's own pipeline. This sample is represented by about 690,000 distinct CDR3 sequences; about 20% of them were singletons. 4.3% of the sample is in the top ten clones.

Taken from cysteine to phenylalanine, the CDR3 has 13 residues. The CDR3 DNA has 39 bases and is translated from base 1. CDR1 and CDR2, per the germline V gene (reference sequence), are SSHAT and FNYEAQ. The junction carries 13 bases between V and J, which are trimmed by 6 bases and 6 bases respectively. All donors were healthy Caucasians. Three pairs of female monozygotic twins, all aged about 18 to 30 years, made up the twin cohort. Peripheral blood mononuclear cells were the source from which RNA for the TCR libraries was isolated. Broad study findings and their caveats: In monozygotic twins, out-of-frame TCR alpha sharing was systematically underestimated by recombination models, although the models agreed with sharing between unrelated individuals. Because the same donors could not be followed over many years, the conclusions depended on cross-sectional statistical analysis. Compared with coincidental sharing between unrelated individuals, out-of-frame TCR alpha sequences shared between twins had an excess of sequences with low generation probability. Excess twin sharing in beta out-of-frame sequences was weaker because fewer shared sequences lowered the signal-to-noise ratio. Abundant cord blood beta clonotypes had fewer insertions, young adult naive repertoires showed a similar but weaker trend, and memory repertoires showed no such trend. Invariant T cells such as MAIT and iNKT could partly confound zero-insertion analyses, although diverse VJ usage argued against such confounding for most clonotypes.

The same specimen was also included in a second study, on T cells expressing NK-cell markers. The second study's paper adds: About 8 donors provided sorted CD3+CD56+NKG2C+, CD3+CD56+NKG2C- and CD3+CD56-NKG2C+ T-cell subsets, whose TCR beta-chain repertoires were profiled. Among the eight sequenced donors, only one was HCMV-seronegative, while the other seven were HCMV-seropositive. To restrict sorting to alphabetaTCR-expressing T cells, an anti-gammadeltaTCR antibody was added in several experiments. In more than five donors, the dominant CD3+CD56+NKG2C+ clonotypes were found to rank among the top 10 CD8+ clonotypes and to make up about 1.0-7.0% of CD8+ T cells. Those dominant clonotypes were again the most abundant among CD3+CD56-NKG2C+ cells in a few donors, at about 25-60.1%. It remained unclear whether the expanded NKG2C-expressing T cell clones were specific for HCMV antigens. The study sequenced eight donors, all healthy volunteers chosen at random: three men and five women. HCMV serostatus was determined by detecting HCMV-specific IgG in serum with a commercial ELISA kit. For about six donors, bulk peripheral blood T-cell repertoires were additionally sequenced from unsorted PBMC. MIGEC was used to demultiplex reads and group reads by UMI, and MiTCR was used to assemble and quantify clonotypes. Only TCR cDNA sequences supported by at least two reads were kept to exclude erroneous sequences. The tcR package was used for downstream repertoire analysis, and clonotypes were matched between fractions using CDR3 nucleotide sequence together with V segment. VDJmatch was used to annotate antigen specificity against VDJdb, with one amino acid substitution in CDR3 allowed.

The receptor's source is a woman younger than 30 in good health. The chain couples TRBV7-7 to TRBJ2-3, and the D gene may be TRBD2, 5 bases matching. The sequencing sample was made of PBMCs. The DNA is TGTGCCAGCAGTTTCATAACGGGGGATACGCAGTATTTT. Its protein product is CASSFITGDTQYF.